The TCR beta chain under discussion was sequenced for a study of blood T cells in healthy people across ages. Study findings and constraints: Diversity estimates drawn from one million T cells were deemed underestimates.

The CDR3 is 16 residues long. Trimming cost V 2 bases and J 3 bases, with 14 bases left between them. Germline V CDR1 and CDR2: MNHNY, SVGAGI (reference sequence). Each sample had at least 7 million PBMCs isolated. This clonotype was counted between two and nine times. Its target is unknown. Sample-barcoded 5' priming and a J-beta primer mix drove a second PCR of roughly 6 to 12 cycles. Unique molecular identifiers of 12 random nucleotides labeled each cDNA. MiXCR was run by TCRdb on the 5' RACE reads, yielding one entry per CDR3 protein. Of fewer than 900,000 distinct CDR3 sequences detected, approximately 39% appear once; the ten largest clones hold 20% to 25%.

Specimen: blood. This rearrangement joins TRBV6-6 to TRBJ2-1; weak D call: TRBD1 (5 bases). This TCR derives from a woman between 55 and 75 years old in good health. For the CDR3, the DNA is TGTGCCAGCAGTTACACGGCAGGGCTATTCTACAATGAGCAGTTCTTC. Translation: CASSYTAGLFYNEQFF.